A single sample gave rise to the 15 T cell receptor beta chains below, sequenced in a study of CD8 T cells in Susac syndrome. Random hexamers served to reverse transcribe roughly 0.5 to 1 ug RNA. MiXCR, run by TCRdb on the immunoSEQ multiplex PCR reads, gives a single entry per CDR3 protein. The repertoire holds about 60,000 distinct CDR3 sequences, with over 85% as singletons. The specimen was CD8+ T cells from PBMCs. These receptors all come from a human donor with multiple sclerosis.

The rearrangement joins TRBV28 to TRBJ2-7; D gene uncertain. The CDR3 covers 13 residues. Germline V gene data show CDR1 as MDHEN and CDR2 as SYDVKM. Between the trimmed V and J ends, which lost 7 bases and 1 base, there was a span of 11 bases. CDR3 in amino acids: CASTGYRSYEQYF. The CDR3 DNA reads as TGTGCCAGCACTGGGTACAGATCCTACGAGCAGTACTTC.

The gene calls are TRBV29-1 and TRBJ2-2; TRBD1 agrees at 10 bases. The CDR3 is 16 amino acids. In germline, CDR1 is SQVTM, CDR2 ANQGSEA. Losses at the gene ends were 1 base for V and 5 bases for J; bases not matched to a gene: 7. CDR3 DNA sequence: TGCAGCGTTGAAGGACAGGGGGCAGGGGGTACCGGGGAGCTGTTTTTT. It codes for CSVEGQGAGGTGELFF.

The CDR3: CASSQDSRGGTEAFF. DNA of the CDR3: TGCGCCAGCAGCCAAGATTCGAGGGGAGGTACTGAAGCTTTCTTT. The rearrangement joins TRBV4-3 to TRBJ1-1, with D possibly TRBD1 on 5 matching bases. The CDR3 length is 15 residues. V lost 0 bases to trimming and J lost 5 bases, with 13 bases between them. Germline V lookup: CDR1 LGHNA, CDR2 YSLEER.

This chain connects TRBV29-1 to TRBJ1-4; D uncertain. Germline assignment: CDR1 SQVTM and CDR2 ANQGSEA. The CDR3 extends over 15 amino acids. Trimming pared 6 bases from V and 0 bases from J, leaving 14 bases between. This CDR3 is CSVPSGVTTNEKLFF. The DNA of the CDR3 is TGCAGCGTCCCATCAGGCGTAACAACTAATGAAAAACTGTTTTTT.

The rearrangement links TRBV4-2 to TRBJ2-5; possible D gene TRBD2, 5 bases. Trimming shortened V by 0 bases and J by 5 bases, and 13 bases separated the two germline ends. Germline V gene lookup returns CDR1 LGHNA and CDR2 YNFKEQ. The CDR3 totals 15 residues. CDR3 amino acids: CASSQDGLAGETQYF. CDR3 nucleotides: TGTGCCAGCAGCCAAGATGGGCTAGCCGGTGAGACCCAGTACTTC.

The V and J genes are TRBV19 and TRBJ2-1, with D possibly being TRBD2 (6 bases). V lost 3 bases and J 3 bases, leaving 18 bases between the germline ends. The CDR3 totals 17 residues. The germline gives CDR1 LNHDA, CDR2 SQIVND (reference sequence). CDR3 DNA sequence: TGTGCCAGTAGTATTCCTGCTTTTGGGGGGAACTACAATGAGCAGTTCTTC. Protein product: CASSIPAFGGNYNEQFF.

The CDR3 DNA follows: TGTGCCAGCAGCCCGGAGGGAGCGGGGACAGATACGCAGTATTTT. It specifies CASSPEGAGTDTQYF. V and J are TRBV7-9 and TRBJ2-3; 7 bases fit TRBD2. The CDR3 is 15 residues long. Germline V gene data show CDR1 as SEHNR and CDR2 as FQNEAQ (reference sequence). The ends lost 5 bases at V and 3 bases at J; junction bases unmatched: 8.

The V call is TRBV13, the J call TRBJ2-7; D is ambiguous. There are 13 residues in the CDR3. The germline V and J ends were trimmed by 5 bases and 2 bases, with 10 bases remaining between them. CDR1 and CDR2 (germline): PRHDT, FYEKMQ (reference sequence). The chain's CDR3 is CASSPGRPYEQYF. CDR3 nucleotide sequence: TGTGCCAGCAGCCCGGGCCGACCCTACGAGCAGTACTTC.

The chain links TRBV9 to TRBJ1-1; D is undetermined. Germline loops: CDR1 SGDLS, CDR2 YYNGEE. Trimming removed 4 bases at V and 1 base at J, with 5 bases between. The CDR3 has 12 residues. The chain's CDR3 is CASSHANTEAFF. CDR3 nucleotides: TGTGCCAGCAGCCATGCGAACACTGAAGCTTTCTTT.

The chain is built from TRBV27 and TRBJ2-2, with 10 bases lining up with TRBD1. V trimming: 4 bases; J trimming: 7 bases; junction bases outside the gene matches: 6. The CDR3 extends over 15 amino acids. Germline V lookup: CDR1 MNHEY, CDR2 SMNVEV (reference sequence). CDR3 coding DNA: TGTGCCAGCAGTTCGGGACAGGGGATGAGCGGGGAGCTGTTTTTT. Its translation is CASSSGQGMSGELFF.

The CDR3 nucleotides read TGCAGCGCTTCCGGGACGACGGGCTCCTACAATGAGCAGTTCTTC. The encoded protein is CSASGTTGSYNEQFF. This sequence joins TRBV29-1 and TRBJ2-1; either TRBD1 or TRBD2 may supply D (5 bases each). The CDR3 has 15 residues. Trimming removed 7 bases from V and 0 bases from J, with 16 bases in between. CDR1 is SQVTM and CDR2 is ANQGSEA in the germline V gene.

The DNA of the CDR3 is TGTGCCAGCAGCTTAGGGCAGGGGGCTAAGAACACTGAAGCTTTCTTT. Amino acid sequence: CASSLGQGAKNTEAFF. The gene calls are TRBV7-9 and TRBJ1-1; 8 bases line up with TRBD1. Germline values: CDR1 SEHNR, CDR2 FQNEAQ (reference sequence). J was trimmed by 1 base and V by 1 base; bases with no gene match: 5. The CDR3 covers 16 residues. Filled out from reference TRBV7-9 and TRBJ1-1, the complete variable domain reads DTGVSQNPRHKITKRGQNVTFRCDPISEHNRLYWYRQTLGQGPEFLTYFQNEAQLEKSRLLSDRFSAERPKGSFSTLEIQRTEQGDSAMYLCASSLGQGAKNTEAFFGQGTRLTVV.

The chain employs TRBV27 and TRBJ1-1, with TRBD1 as a possible D gene (5 bases). The V end lost 2 bases, the J end lost 3 bases, and 10 bases lay between the germline ends. The CDR3 runs to 14 residues. Germline CDR1 and CDR2: MNHEY and SMNVEV (reference sequence). The CDR3 spells CASSLGAGHTEAFF. Written as DNA, the CDR3 is TGTGCCAGCAGTTTAGGGGCAGGTCACACTGAAGCTTTCTTT.

V is TRBV5-4 and J is TRBJ2-1; D may be TRBD1 (6 bases). The CDR3 loop spans 15 amino acids. Deletions cut 0 bases from V and 8 bases from J, with 15 bases between. CDR1 is SGHNT, CDR2 YYREEE, per germline (reference sequence). CDR3 in DNA: TGTGCCAGCAGCTTGGAGTCAGGGGAGTTGGATGAGCAGTTCTTC. Translation: CASSLESGELDEQFF.

The chain uses TRBV6-5 and TRBJ2-1; 7 nucleotides match TRBD1. The V segment lost 6 bases and the J segment 4 bases; nucleotides outside the gene matches: 6. There are 14 residues in the CDR3. Germline CDR1 is MNHEY and CDR2 is SVGAGI. The CDR3 region has the DNA TGTGCCAGCAGCGGACAGGCCCCTTACAATGAGCAGTTCTTC. Its protein product is CASSGQAPYNEQFF.